The clone carrying this T cell receptor beta chain appeared a few times. The antigen is not known. The data were taken from a study of blood T cells in healthy people across ages. A second PCR, run for roughly 7 to 11 cycles, used a sample-barcoded 5' primer plus a J-beta primer mix. Using its own MiXCR run on the 5' RACE reads, TCRdb lists one record per CDR3 protein. Here the sample spans hundreds of thousands of distinct CDR3 sequences, approximately 25% being singletons. The CDR3 is 14 residues long. The germline V gene encodes CDR1 SGHRS and CDR2 YFSETQ. V lost 0 bases and J 2 bases, leaving 9 bases between the germline ends. The study, taken as a whole, reports: PBMCs left unsorted prevented a conclusive naive versus antigen-experienced comparison.

This sample also belongs to another study, concerning T cells of mothers and their children. That study adds: Healthy Caucasian mothers, three in number, and their six children were the donors. A second PCR was performed with the M1S primer. This primer added sample barcodes and 2-4 random nucleotides.

Sequences were obtained from blood. The rearrangement links TRBV5-1 to TRBJ2-7; possibly TRBD2 for D (6 bases). This TCR was sampled from a boy aged 10-17 years in good health. The CDR3 bases are TGCGCCAGCAGCTTGGAAACTAGCCCCTACGAGCAGTACTTC. Translating it yields CASSLETSPYEQYF.